The entry below gives a single T cell receptor beta chain sequence along with its context. The sample comes from a study of hypomethylating agent response in myelodysplastic syndrome. Study summary: Patients received azacitidine (about 75% of the 11) or decitabine (3 of 11). Patients with myelodysplastic syndrome were under ten male and 2 female. The most frequent mutation was TET2, in about 45% of the 11 patients.

The CDR3 is 15 residues long. Germline V gene lookup returns CDR1 SGHAT and CDR2 FQDESV (reference sequence). V was shortened by 6 bases and J by 0 bases, with 13 bases between the two germline ends. Some clones are missing from TCRdb's copy, which holds only in-frame ones; the method was immunoSEQ multiplex PCR. The sample includes about 4,500 clones, 84% of them seen just once. The sequencing here drew on bone marrow, taken before or after starting hypomethylating agent treatment for myelodysplastic syndrome (not recorded which). The sequence came from a human donor with myelodysplastic syndrome. The rearrangement uses TRBV11-1 and TRBJ2-3; D may match TRBD1 or TRBD2 (5 bases each). Here the CDR3 reads CASRKGELSTDTQYF. Here the CDR3 DNA reads TGTGCCAGCAGGAAAGGGGAGTTGAGCACAGATACGCAGTATTTT.